Detailed here is one T cell receptor (beta chain). Some clones are missing from TCRdb's copy, which holds only in-frame ones; the method was immunoSEQ multiplex PCR. The sample lists 300,000 to 450,000 clones, approximately 90% occurring once. The sample belongs to a study of blood T cell repertoires in COVID-19. The CDR3 length is 15 residues. Per germline, CDR1 LNHDA and CDR2 SQIVND (reference sequence). V was pared by 5 bases and J by 5 bases, with 8 bases of the junction left unmatched. J is TRBJ1-4 and V is TRBV19; TRBD1 matches at 7 bases. Sequenced material: peripheral blood. The receptor's source is a woman aged 55-70 years with COVID-19, enrolled during active disease. CDR3 sequence: CASSYADRPNEKLFF. CDR3 bases: TGTGCCAGTAGTTACGCGGACAGGCCCAATGAAAAACTGTTTTTT. The whole variable domain, filled in from reference TRBV19 and TRBJ1-4, reads DGGITQSPKYLFRKEGQNVTLSCEQNLNHDAMYWYRQDPGQGLRLIYYSQIVNDFQKGDIAEGYSVSREKKESFPLTVTSAQKNPTAFYLCASSYADRPNEKLFFGSGTQLSVL.